The 9 T cell receptor beta chains below come from one sample, sequenced in a study of monozygotic twins with inflammatory bowel disease. Reprocessing the 5' RACE reads, TCRdb reports a single entry for every CDR3 protein and omits DNA. The specimen's table records about 210,000 distinct CDR3 sequences. The source material was blood. Receptors were obtained from a human donor with ulcerative colitis or Crohn's disease, or a healthy co-twin of an affected twin (not recorded which).

The rearrangement links TRBV5-5 to TRBJ2-5; TCRdb's D gene call, TRBD1, goes unchecked for lack of DNA. The CDR3 has 13 amino acids. Germline assignment: CDR1 SGHKS and CDR2 YYEKEE (reference sequence). CDR3 sequence reads: CASTRGMEETQYF.

The CDR3 sequence: CASSPGTAVPKTQYF. The gene calls are TRBV18 and TRBJ2-5; TCRdb reports TRBD1, a call that lacks DNA to check it against. The germline CDR1 and CDR2 sequences are KGHSH and LQKENI. The CDR3 is made up of 15 amino acids.

The chain employs TRBV30 and TRBJ1-1. The germline gives CDR1 GTSNPN, CDR2 SVGIG (reference sequence). This CDR3 has 13 residues. CDR3 amino acids: CAWRLQGSTEAFF.

The chain combines TRBV20-1 with TRBJ2-1. Germline V gives CDR1 DFQATT, CDR2 SNEGSKA (reference sequence). There are 13 residues in the CDR3. CDR3 in amino acids: CSPNLGNDNEQFF.

The chain uses TRBV29-1 and TRBJ2-1; TCRdb calls TRBD1, which cannot be checked without DNA. The CDR3 has 14 amino acids. The germline V gene encodes CDR1 SQVTM and CDR2 ANQGSEA. The CDR3 loop is CSVAFGTGGNEQFF.

The chain joins TRBV18 to TRBJ1-6. CDR1 is KGHSH and CDR2 is LQKENI in the germline V gene. The CDR3 is 15 residues long. CDR3 region: CASSPAGAIGSPLHF.

The V and J genes are TRBV7-2 and TRBJ2-7; the TCRdb D gene call, TRBD2, has no DNA to confirm it. The CDR3 is 15 residues long. Germline V gene data show CDR1 as SGHTA and CDR2 as FQGNSA. The CDR3 sequence: CASSLVSGGLYEQYF.

The rearrangement links TRBV6-1 to TRBJ2-1; TCRdb proposes TRBD1, but this gene call is untestable without DNA. The CDR3 is 12 amino acids. Germline V lookup: CDR1 MNHNS, CDR2 SASEGT. This CDR3 reads CASPTEGNEQFF.

The chain joins TRBV25-1 to TRBJ2-7. Germline-derived CDR1 and CDR2 are MGHDK and SYGVNS. The CDR3 totals 14 residues. CDR3 loop: CASSELVTGYEQYF.